This TCR beta chain was documented in a study of T-cell reconstitution after alpha-beta-depleted transplantation in children. Preparing the TCRbeta library involved the use of unique molecular identifiers. One entry per CDR3 protein results from TCRdb running MiXCR on the PCR reads. The sample contains a few hundred thousand distinct CDR3 sequences, approximately 20% of which appear only once. Germline CDR1 MNHNS, CDR2 SASEGT. With 10 bases clipped from V and 4 bases from J, the junction kept 15 bases outside the gene matches. The CDR3 has 15 residues. The sample consisted of PBMCs from the stem cell graft donor, taken from the stem cell graft. This TCR was sampled from a human donor who donated a stem cell graft to a child with acute lymphoblastic leukemia. The rearrangement uses TRBV6-1 and TRBJ2-5, with 7 bases identical to TRBD1. CDR3 sequence: CATLNLDRVGETQYF. The CDR3 DNA is TGTGCCACCCTGAACCTTGACAGGGTGGGAGAGACCCAGTACTTC.